This TCR beta chain was recovered during a study of T cell repertoires in cytomegalovirus infection. Study-wide background: Public TCR beta signatures indicated both CMV infection and matching HLA type.

CDR3 size: 13 residues. Germline V gives CDR1 SEHNR, CDR2 FQNEAQ (reference sequence). Trimming removed 5 bases from V and 5 bases from J, with 12 bases in between. One entry per CDR3 protein results from TCRdb running MiXCR on the reads. Of about 490,000 distinct CDR3 sequences listed, around 11% are singletons. The V and J genes are TRBV7-9 and TRBJ2-5; D is unclear. Sequenced: PBMCs. This receptor was identified in a human donor in good health (CMV status not recorded). Some clones in this sample may be carry-over from other donors' samples. The CDR3 DNA is TGTGCCAGCAGCCCAAGTCACCGGGAGACCCAGTACTTC. This translates into CASSPSHRETQYF.